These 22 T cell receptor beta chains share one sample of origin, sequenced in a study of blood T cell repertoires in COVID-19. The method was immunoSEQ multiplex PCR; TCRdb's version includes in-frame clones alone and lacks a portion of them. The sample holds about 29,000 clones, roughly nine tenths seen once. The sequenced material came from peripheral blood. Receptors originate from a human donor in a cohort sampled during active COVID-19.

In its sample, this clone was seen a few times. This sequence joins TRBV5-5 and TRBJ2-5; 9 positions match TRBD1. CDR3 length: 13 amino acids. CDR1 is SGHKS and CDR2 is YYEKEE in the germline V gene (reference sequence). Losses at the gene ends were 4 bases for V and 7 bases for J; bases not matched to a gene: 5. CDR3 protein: CASSMGQGGTQYF. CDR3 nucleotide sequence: TGTGCCAGCAGCATGGGACAGGGCGGGACCCAGTACTTC.

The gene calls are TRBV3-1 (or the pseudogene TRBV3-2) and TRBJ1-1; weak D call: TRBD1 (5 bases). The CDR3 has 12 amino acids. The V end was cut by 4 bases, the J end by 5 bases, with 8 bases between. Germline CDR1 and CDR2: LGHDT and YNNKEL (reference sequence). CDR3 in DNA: TGTGCCAGCAGCCGGGGGGATACTGAAGCTTTCTTT. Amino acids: CASSRGDTEAFF.

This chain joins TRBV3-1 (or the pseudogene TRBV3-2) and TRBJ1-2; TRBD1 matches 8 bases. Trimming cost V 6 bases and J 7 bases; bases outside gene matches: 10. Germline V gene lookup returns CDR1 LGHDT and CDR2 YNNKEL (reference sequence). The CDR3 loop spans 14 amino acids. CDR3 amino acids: CASRPSDRVGGYTF. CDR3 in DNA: TGTGCCAGCAGGCCTTCGGACAGGGTGGGTGGCTACACCTTC.

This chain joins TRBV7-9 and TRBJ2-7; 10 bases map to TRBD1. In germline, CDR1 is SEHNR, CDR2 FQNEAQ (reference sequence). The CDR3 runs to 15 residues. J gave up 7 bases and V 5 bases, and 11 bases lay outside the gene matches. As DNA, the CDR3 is TGTGCCAGCAGCCCAGGAGGACAGGGGGGTTTGGAGCAGTACTTC. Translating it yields CASSPGGQGGLEQYF.

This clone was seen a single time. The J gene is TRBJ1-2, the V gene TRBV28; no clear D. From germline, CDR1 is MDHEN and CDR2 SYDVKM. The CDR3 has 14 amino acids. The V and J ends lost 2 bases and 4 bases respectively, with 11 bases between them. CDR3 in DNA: TGTGCCAGCAGTTTAAACGTCCGGTCCTATGGCTACACCTTC. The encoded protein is CASSLNVRSYGYTF.

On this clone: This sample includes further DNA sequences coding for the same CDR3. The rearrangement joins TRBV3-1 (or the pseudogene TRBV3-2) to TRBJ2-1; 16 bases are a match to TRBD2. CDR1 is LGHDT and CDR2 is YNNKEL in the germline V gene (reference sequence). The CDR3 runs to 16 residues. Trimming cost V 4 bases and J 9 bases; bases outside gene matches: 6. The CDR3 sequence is CASSPGTSGGAVEQFF. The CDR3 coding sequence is TGTGCCAGCAGCCCCGGGACTAGCGGGGGGGCAGTTGAGCAGTTCTTC.

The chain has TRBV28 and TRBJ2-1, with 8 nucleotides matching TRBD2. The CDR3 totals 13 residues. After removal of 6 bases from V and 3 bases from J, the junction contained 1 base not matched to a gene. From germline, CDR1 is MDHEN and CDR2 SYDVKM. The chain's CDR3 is CASRRGGYNEQFF. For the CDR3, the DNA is TGTGCCAGCAGACGGGGGGGCTACAATGAGCAGTTCTTC.

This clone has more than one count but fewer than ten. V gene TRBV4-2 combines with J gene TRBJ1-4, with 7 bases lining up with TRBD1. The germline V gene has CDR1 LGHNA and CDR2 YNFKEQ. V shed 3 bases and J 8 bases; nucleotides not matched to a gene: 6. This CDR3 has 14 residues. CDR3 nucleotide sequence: TGTGCCAGCAGCCAGGGACAGTTATACGAAAAACTGTTTTTT. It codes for CASSQGQLYEKLFF.

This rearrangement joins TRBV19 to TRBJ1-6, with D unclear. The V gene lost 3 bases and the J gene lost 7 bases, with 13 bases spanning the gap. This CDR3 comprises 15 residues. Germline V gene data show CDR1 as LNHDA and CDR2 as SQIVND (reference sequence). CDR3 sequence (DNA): TGTGCCAGTAGTATCGAGCGCAAGCCGAATTCACCCCTCCACTTT. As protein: CASSIERKPNSPLHF.

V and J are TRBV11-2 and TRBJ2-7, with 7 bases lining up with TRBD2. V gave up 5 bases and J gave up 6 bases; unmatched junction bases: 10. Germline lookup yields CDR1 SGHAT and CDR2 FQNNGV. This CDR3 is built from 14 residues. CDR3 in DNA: TGTGCCAGCAGCACCCTCCTGCCGGGGGGCGAGCAGTACTTC. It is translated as CASSTLLPGGEQYF.

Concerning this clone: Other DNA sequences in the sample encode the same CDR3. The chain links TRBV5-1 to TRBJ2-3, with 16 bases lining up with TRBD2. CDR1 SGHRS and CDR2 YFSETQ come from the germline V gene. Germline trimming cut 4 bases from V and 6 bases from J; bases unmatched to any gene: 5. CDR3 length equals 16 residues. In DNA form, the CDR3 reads TGCGCCAGCAGCACGGGACTAGCGGGGGGGCGTGATACGCAGTATTTT. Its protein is CASSTGLAGGRDTQYF.

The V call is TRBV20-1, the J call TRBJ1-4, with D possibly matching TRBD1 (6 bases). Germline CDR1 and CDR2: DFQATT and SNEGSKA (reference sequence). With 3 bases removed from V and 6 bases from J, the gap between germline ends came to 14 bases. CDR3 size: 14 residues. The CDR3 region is CSASDRNLDEKLFF. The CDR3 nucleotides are TGCAGTGCTAGTGACAGGAACCTCGATGAAAAACTGTTTTTT.

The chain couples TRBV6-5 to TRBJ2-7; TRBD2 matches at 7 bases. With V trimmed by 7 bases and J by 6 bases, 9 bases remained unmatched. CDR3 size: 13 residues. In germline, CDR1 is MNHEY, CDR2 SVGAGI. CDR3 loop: CASTRAGRGEQYF. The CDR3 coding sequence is TGTGCCAGCACTCGAGCGGGGAGGGGCGAGCAGTACTTC.

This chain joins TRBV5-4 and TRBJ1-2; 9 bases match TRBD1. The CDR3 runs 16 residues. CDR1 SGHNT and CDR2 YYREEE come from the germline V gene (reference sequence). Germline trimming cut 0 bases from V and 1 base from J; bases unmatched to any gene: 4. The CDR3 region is CASSLGGQGYNYGYTF. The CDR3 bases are TGTGCCAGCAGCTTGGGGGGACAGGGCTATAACTATGGCTACACCTTC.

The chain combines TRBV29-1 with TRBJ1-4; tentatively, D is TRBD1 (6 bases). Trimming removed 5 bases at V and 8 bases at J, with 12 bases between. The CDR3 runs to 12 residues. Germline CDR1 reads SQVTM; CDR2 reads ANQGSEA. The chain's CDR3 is CSVRQGQEKLFF. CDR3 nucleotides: TGCAGCGTTAGGCAGGGGCAGGAAAAACTGTTTTTT.

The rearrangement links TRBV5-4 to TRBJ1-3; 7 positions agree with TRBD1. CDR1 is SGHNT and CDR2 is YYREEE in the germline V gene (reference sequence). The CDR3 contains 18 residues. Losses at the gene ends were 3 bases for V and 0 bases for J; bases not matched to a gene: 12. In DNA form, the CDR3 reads TGTGCCAGCAGCTCCCTACCGGACAGGCCGGTCTCTGGAAACACCATATATTTT. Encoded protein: CASSSLPDRPVSGNTIYF.

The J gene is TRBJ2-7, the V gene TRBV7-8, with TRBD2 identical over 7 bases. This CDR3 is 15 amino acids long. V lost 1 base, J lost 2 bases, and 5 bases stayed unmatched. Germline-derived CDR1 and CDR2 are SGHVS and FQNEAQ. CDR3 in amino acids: CASSLVPSGAYEQYF. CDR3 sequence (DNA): TGTGCCAGCAGCTTAGTACCTAGCGGAGCCTACGAGCAGTACTTC. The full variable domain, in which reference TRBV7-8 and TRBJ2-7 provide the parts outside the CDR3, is GAGVSQSPRYKVAKRGQDVALRCDPISGHVSLFWYQQALGQGPEFLTYFQNEAQLDKSGLPSDRFFAERPEGSVSTLKIQRTQQEDSAVYLCASSLVPSGAYEQYFGPGTRLTVT.

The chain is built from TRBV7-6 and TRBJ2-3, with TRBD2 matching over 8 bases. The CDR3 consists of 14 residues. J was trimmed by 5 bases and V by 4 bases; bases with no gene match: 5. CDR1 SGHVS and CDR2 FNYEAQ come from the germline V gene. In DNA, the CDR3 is TGTGCCAGCAGCTCGGGACTAGTGGAAGATACGCAGTATTTT. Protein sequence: CASSSGLVEDTQYF. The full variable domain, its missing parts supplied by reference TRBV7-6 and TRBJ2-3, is GAGVSQSPRYKVTKRGQDVALRCDPISGHVSLYWYRQALGQGPEFLTYFNYEAQQDKSGLPNDRFSAERPEGSISTLTIQRTEQRDSAMYRCASSSGLVEDTQYFGPGTRLTVL.

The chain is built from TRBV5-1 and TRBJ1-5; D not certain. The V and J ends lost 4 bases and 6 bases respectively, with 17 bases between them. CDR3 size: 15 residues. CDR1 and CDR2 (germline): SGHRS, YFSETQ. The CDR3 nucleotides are TGCGCCAGCAGCCTAGGGCCCAATGCGGGTCAGCCCCAGCATTTT. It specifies CASSLGPNAGQPQHF.

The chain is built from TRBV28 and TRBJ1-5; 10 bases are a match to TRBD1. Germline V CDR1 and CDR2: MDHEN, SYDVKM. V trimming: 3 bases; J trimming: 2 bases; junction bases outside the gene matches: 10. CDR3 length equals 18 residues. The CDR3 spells CASSFYRQGALGNQPQHF. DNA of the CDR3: TGTGCCAGCAGTTTTTACCGACAGGGGGCGTTGGGCAATCAGCCCCAGCATTTT. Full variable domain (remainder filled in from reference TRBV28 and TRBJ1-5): DVKVTQSSRYLVKRTGEKVFLECVQDMDHENMFWYRQDPGLGLRLIYFSYDVKMKEKGDIPEGYSVSREKKERFSLILESASTNQTSMYLCASSFYRQGALGNQPQHFGDGTRLSIL.

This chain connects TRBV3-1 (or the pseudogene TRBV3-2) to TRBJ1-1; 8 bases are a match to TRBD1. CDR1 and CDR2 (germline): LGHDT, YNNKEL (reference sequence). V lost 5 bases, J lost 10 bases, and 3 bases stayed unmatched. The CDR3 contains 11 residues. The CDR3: CASSEQGAAFF. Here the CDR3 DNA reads TGTGCCAGCAGCGAGCAGGGGGCAGCTTTCTTT.

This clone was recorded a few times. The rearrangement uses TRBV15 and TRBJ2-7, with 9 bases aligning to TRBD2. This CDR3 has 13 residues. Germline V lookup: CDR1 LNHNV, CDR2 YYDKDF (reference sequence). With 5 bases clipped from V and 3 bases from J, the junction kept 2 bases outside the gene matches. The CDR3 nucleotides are TGTGCCACCAGCGTTAGCGGGGGCTACGAGCAGTACTTC. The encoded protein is CATSVSGGYEQYF.